Presented here are 28 T cell receptor beta chains from one specimen sequenced in a study of blood T cell repertoires in COVID-19. The assay was immunoSEQ multiplex PCR, and TCRdb's table has in-frame clones only and misses some. Among fewer than 30,000 clones listed, 81% were seen once. Sequenced material: peripheral blood. These receptors all come from a man aged 45-65 years with active or convalescent COVID-19.

The V call is TRBV7-7, the J call TRBJ2-2, with 7 nucleotides matching TRBD1. J lost 4 bases, V lost 5 bases, and 7 bases had no gene match. The CDR3 consists of 15 residues. Germline V lookup: CDR1 SSHAT, CDR2 FNYEAQ (reference sequence). CDR3 residues: CASSRGQQSTGELFF. The CDR3 DNA reads TGTGCCAGCAGCCGGGGACAGCAGAGCACCGGGGAGCTGTTTTTT.

In its sample, this clone was seen once. The rearrangement joins TRBV3-1 (or the pseudogene TRBV3-2) to TRBJ2-1; D is undetermined. Germline CDR1 and CDR2: LGHDT and YNNKEL (reference sequence). The CDR3 is 15 amino acids. V dropped 2 bases and J dropped 6 bases, with 14 bases sitting between them. The CDR3 spells CASSQRIPTFNEQFF. The CDR3 DNA reads TGTGCCAGCAGCCAACGTATTCCTACGTTCAATGAGCAGTTCTTC.

The V call is TRBV28, the J call TRBJ2-1, with unresolved D. There are 13 residues in the CDR3. Germline CDR1 reads MDHEN; CDR2 reads SYDVKM. Trimming stripped 2 bases from V and 5 bases from J, with 7 bases between. The CDR3 here is CASSLGLDNEQFF. The CDR3 nucleotides read TGTGCCAGCAGTTTAGGGCTGGACAATGAGCAGTTCTTC.

This clone was counted a few times. The chain combines TRBV15 with TRBJ2-3, with D perhaps matching TRBD2 (5 bases). The CDR3 contains 14 residues. Germline CDR1 LNHNV, CDR2 YYDKDF (reference sequence). Here the CDR3 reads CATQEDYHTDTQYF. CDR3 coding DNA: TGTGCTACACAAGAAGACTACCACACAGATACGCAGTATTTT. The complete variable domain, with remaining parts taken from reference TRBV15 and TRBJ2-3, reads DAMVIQNPRYQVTQFGKPVTLSCSQTLNHNVMYWYQQKSSQAPKLLFHYYDKDFNNEADTPDNFQSRRPNTSFCFLDIRSPGLGDTAMYLCATQEDYHTDTQYFGPGTRLTVL.

The count of this clone is one. The V gene is TRBV7-3, the J gene TRBJ1-5; a possible D gene is TRBD1 (6 bases). Germline values: CDR1 SGHTA, CDR2 FQGTGA. Between the trimmed V and J ends, which lost 4 bases and 2 bases, there was a span of 24 bases. The CDR3 is made up of 19 amino acids. The CDR3, as DNA: TGTGCCAGCAGCTGTGGACTGGCGGGGGCAGTCGAGTGCAATCAGCCCCAGCATTTT. Its protein is CASSCGLAGAVECNQPQHF.

CDR3 in DNA: TGTGCCTGGAGCACGGGACTAGGTTACAATGAGCAGTTCTTC. Its translation is CAWSTGLGYNEQFF. V gene TRBV30 combines with J gene TRBJ2-1, with 8 positions matching TRBD2. This CDR3 has 14 residues. Germline CDR1 GTSNPN, CDR2 SVGIG (reference sequence). Trimming cost V 3 bases and J 4 bases; bases outside gene matches: 5.

The chain carries TRBV11-2 and TRBJ2-4; D is possibly TRBD1 (5 bases). The CDR3 consists of 15 residues. Germline assignment: CDR1 SGHAT and CDR2 FQNNGV. V was pared by 5 bases and J by 1 base, with 12 bases between. The CDR3 DNA follows: TGTGCCAGCAGCAGTCAGGGTTCGGCCAAAAACATTCAGTACTTC. Protein: CASSSQGSAKNIQYF.

The chain links TRBV29-1 to TRBJ2-3; 11 nucleotides line up with TRBD1. Germline lookup yields CDR1 SQVTM and CDR2 ANQGSEA. This CDR3 contains 14 residues. Trimming took 5 bases from V and 3 from J; bases not matched to a gene: 4. CDR3 bases: TGCAGCGTTCGCGGACAGGGGGCGACAGATACGCAGTATTTT. It encodes CSVRGQGATDTQYF.

The chain recombines TRBV7-6 with TRBJ2-3; 12 nucleotides align to TRBD1. Trimming took 4 bases from V and 3 from J; bases not matched to a gene: 5. This CDR3 has 16 residues. Germline values: CDR1 SGHVS, CDR2 FNYEAQ. CDR3 sequence: CASSSRDRGRTDTQYF. The CDR3 coding sequence is TGTGCCAGCAGCTCCCGGGACAGGGGGCGAACAGATACGCAGTATTTT.

The chain has TRBV6-5 and TRBJ2-3; no clear D. Germline assignment: CDR1 MNHEY and CDR2 SVGAGI. Deletions cut 2 bases from V and 5 bases from J, with 8 bases between. CDR3 length: 13 amino acids. The CDR3, as DNA: TGTGCCAGCAGTTACCGAGAGGTAGATACGCAGTATTTT. Residues: CASSYREVDTQYF.

This chain joins TRBV6-5 and TRBJ2-3; no clear D. From germline, CDR1 is MNHEY and CDR2 SVGAGI. The CDR3 spans 13 residues. The V gene lost 5 bases and the J gene lost 0 bases, with 6 bases spanning the gap. Here the CDR3 DNA reads TGTGCCAGCAGTACAATTAGCACAGATACGCAGTATTTT. Translated, it gives CASSTISTDTQYF.

The chain employs TRBV3-1 (or the pseudogene TRBV3-2) and TRBJ2-3; 11 positions match TRBD2. Germline V lookup: CDR1 LGHDT, CDR2 YNNKEL (reference sequence). The V gene end was trimmed by 0 bases and the J gene end by 3 bases; junction bases not matched to a gene: 5. The CDR3 consists of 17 residues. The CDR3 nucleotides are TGTGCCAGCAGCCAAGATTGGGCTAGCGGGGGGACAGATACGCAGTATTTT. Protein: CASSQDWASGGTDTQYF.

The rearrangement joins TRBV19 to TRBJ2-5; 7 bases fit TRBD2. The CDR3 consists of 13 residues. CDR1 is LNHDA and CDR2 is SQIVND in the germline V gene (reference sequence). The V gene end was trimmed by 4 bases and the J gene end by 4 bases; junction bases not matched to a gene: 3. This CDR3 reads CASSTRLAETQYF. CDR3 nucleotides: TGTGCCAGTAGTACCCGACTAGCAGAGACCCAGTACTTC.

The chain combines TRBV7-2 with TRBJ2-7; TRBD1 matches 7 bases. CDR1 and CDR2 from the germline V gene are SGHTA and FQGNSA. J gave up 1 base and V 5 bases, and 5 bases lay outside the gene matches. This CDR3 is 14 amino acids long. The CDR3 loop is CASSLPGQSYEQYF. CDR3 bases: TGTGCCAGCAGCCTTCCGGGACAGTCCTACGAGCAGTACTTC.

The chain uses TRBV18 and TRBJ2-7; TRBD1 agrees at 10 bases. The length of the CDR3 is 14 residues. Losses at the gene ends were 2 bases for V and 2 bases for J; bases not matched to a gene: 0. Germline V gives CDR1 KGHSH, CDR2 LQKENI. This chain's CDR3 is CASSPGTGAYEQYF. The DNA of the CDR3 is TGTGCCAGCTCACCAGGGACAGGGGCCTACGAGCAGTACTTC.

V usage is TRBV5-6 and J usage is TRBJ2-2; D is possibly TRBD1 (5 bases). Trimming removed 6 bases at V and 1 base at J, with 10 bases between. Germline values: CDR1 SGHDT, CDR2 YYEEEE. The CDR3 contains 14 residues. The CDR3 region has the DNA TGTGCCAGCACCGAACAGGAGAACACCGGGGAGCTGTTTTTT. Protein product: CASTEQENTGELFF.

This chain links TRBV27 with TRBJ2-2; tentatively, D is TRBD1 (5 bases). Trimming took off 2 bases at V and 7 bases at J, with 11 bases between the two ends. The CDR3 covers 14 residues. Germline lookup yields CDR1 MNHEY and CDR2 SMNVEV (reference sequence). CDR3 amino acids: CASSLGAGLGELFF. The CDR3 nucleotides read TGTGCCAGCAGTTTAGGGGCAGGGCTCGGGGAGCTGTTTTTT.

The gene calls are TRBV9 and TRBJ1-4; 7 nucleotides align to TRBD1. This CDR3 region has 15 residues. Germline trimming cut 5 bases from V and 5 bases from J; bases unmatched to any gene: 9. Per germline, CDR1 SGDLS and CDR2 YYNGEE. CDR3 DNA: TGTGCCAGCAGTCCAGGGACAGTTCAGAATGAAAAACTGTTTTTT. It codes for CASSPGTVQNEKLFF.

V is TRBV2 and J is TRBJ1-1; 11 bases match TRBD1. Trimming removed 6 bases from V and 6 bases from J; junction bases left unmatched: 3. This CDR3 has 13 residues. Germline lookup yields CDR1 SNHLY and CDR2 FYNNEI. In DNA form, the CDR3 reads TGTGCCAGCAGAGGACAGGGGGCGGCTGAAGCTTTCTTT. It is translated as CASRGQGAAEAFF.

This sequence joins TRBV9 and TRBJ2-3, with D maybe TRBD1 (5 bases). V dropped 5 bases and J dropped 2 bases, with 9 bases sitting between them. Germline V gives CDR1 SGDLS, CDR2 YYNGEE. This CDR3 is 13 amino acids long. CDR3 protein: CASRDTNTDTQYF. The DNA for the CDR3 is TGTGCCAGCAGGGACACAAACACAGATACGCAGTATTTT.

Concerning this clone: The sample holds other DNA sequences that translate to the same CDR3. The chain is built from TRBV7-9 and TRBJ1-3, with 9 bases lining up with TRBD1. This CDR3 region has 13 residues. CDR1 is SEHNR and CDR2 is FQNEAQ in the germline V gene (reference sequence). V trimming: 4 bases; J trimming: 8 bases; junction bases outside the gene matches: 3. The CDR3 loop reads CASSSQGADTIYF. CDR3 sequence (DNA): TGTGCCAGCAGCTCACAGGGGGCTGACACCATATATTTT.

This chain joins TRBV5-4 and TRBJ2-5; D might be TRBD2 (8 bases). Trimming removed 2 bases from V and 4 bases from J, with 18 bases in between. The CDR3 is made up of 16 amino acids. CDR1 and CDR2 (germline): SGHNT, YYREEE (reference sequence). The CDR3 nucleotides read TGTGCCAGCAGCTTAGACCGGGAGGGGGCGGGAGAGACCCAGTACTTC. It is translated as CASSLDREGAGETQYF.

The J gene is TRBJ1-2, the V gene TRBV5-6; D might be TRBD1 (6 bases). This CDR3 has 15 residues. Germline values: CDR1 SGHDT, CDR2 YYEEEE. The V end was cut by 3 bases, the J end by 7 bases, with 19 bases between. CDR3 nucleotides: TGTGCCAGCAGCTCCGGGACACACTCTATGGGTGGCTACACCTTC. Translated, it gives CASSSGTHSMGGYTF.

This chain links TRBV28 with TRBJ2-2; D may be TRBD1 (7 bases). V lost 11 bases to trimming and J lost 1 base, with 17 bases between them. Germline loops: CDR1 MDHEN, CDR2 SYDVKM. This CDR3 is built from 15 residues. This CDR3 is CAGTRGDRNTGELFF. CDR3 nucleotide sequence: TGTGCCGGGACCAGGGGGGACAGGAACACCGGGGAGCTGTTTTTT.

This clone was counted a few times. The chain couples TRBV30 to TRBJ1-1; a possible D gene is TRBD1 (5 bases). V gave up 1 base and J gave up 1 base, with 10 bases separating them. The CDR3 is made up of 14 amino acids. Germline V gene sequence: CDR1 GTSNPN, CDR2 SVGIG (reference sequence). CDR3: CAWSEFRENTEAFF. DNA of the CDR3: TGTGCCTGGAGTGAGTTCAGGGAGAACACTGAAGCTTTCTTT.

V gene TRBV10-3 combines with J gene TRBJ2-2; TRBD1 agrees at 7 bases. In germline, CDR1 is ENHRY, CDR2 SYGVKD. This CDR3 spans 15 amino acids. J was trimmed by 1 base and V by 3 bases; bases with no gene match: 2. The CDR3 loop is CAISDDRVNTGELFF. Here the CDR3 DNA reads TGTGCCATCAGTGATGACAGGGTGAACACCGGGGAGCTGTTTTTT.

This CDR3 is CATSRDIILARYSYNEQFF. The DNA of the CDR3 is TGTGCCACCAGCAGAGATATAATACTAGCGCGTTACTCCTACAATGAGCAGTTCTTC. This chain links TRBV15 with TRBJ2-1; TRBD2 matches 7 bases. CDR1 and CDR2 (germline): LNHNV, YYDKDF (reference sequence). The CDR3 runs to 19 residues. J was trimmed by 0 bases and V by 0 bases; bases with no gene match: 11.

CDR3 residues: CASSLGGFTGELFF. CDR3 nucleotide sequence: TGTGCCAGCAGCTTAGGAGGGTTCACCGGGGAGCTGTTTTTT. V is TRBV7-9 and J is TRBJ2-2, with D possibly being TRBD2 (5 bases). The CDR3 has 14 residues. The germline gives CDR1 SEHNR, CDR2 FQNEAQ (reference sequence). Trimming pared 1 base from V and 4 bases from J, leaving 7 bases between.